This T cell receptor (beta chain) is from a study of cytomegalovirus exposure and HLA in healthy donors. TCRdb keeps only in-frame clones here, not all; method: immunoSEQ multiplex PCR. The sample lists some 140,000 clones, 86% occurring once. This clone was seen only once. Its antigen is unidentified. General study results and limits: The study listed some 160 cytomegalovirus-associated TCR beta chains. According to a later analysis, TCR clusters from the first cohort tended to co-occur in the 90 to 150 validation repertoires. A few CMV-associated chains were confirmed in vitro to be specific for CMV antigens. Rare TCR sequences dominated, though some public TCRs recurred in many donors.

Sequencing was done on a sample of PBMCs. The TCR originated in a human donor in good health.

CDR3 nucleotides: TGTGCCAGCAGCTTCTATACTAGTTCAGATACGCAGTATTTT. Its translation is CASSFYTSSDTQYF. The V call is TRBV7-2, the J call TRBJ2-3; a possible D gene is TRBD2 (5 bases). V was shortened by 3 bases and J by 4 bases, with 11 bases between the two germline ends. The CDR3 consists of 14 residues. CDR1 is SGHTA and CDR2 is FQGNSA in the germline V gene.